These T cell receptor beta chains were read from a single sample in a study of tumor-infiltrating lymphocytes in primary liver carcinoma. One entry per CDR3 protein results from TCRdb running MiXCR on the multiplex PCR reads. The data show 310,000 or so distinct CDR3 sequences, about 61% seen once. Source material: peripheral blood. The receptor source for this set is a man aged 40-55 years with primary liver carcinoma and hepatitis B virus infection. The CDR3 runs from the conserved cysteine through the conserved F or W. D genes are given only for firm matches. Only some rows state a clone size, as once, few, many or a class for expanded clones.

V gene: TRBV11-2; J gene: TRBJ2-7; clone size: NA; D gene: NA; CDR3 protein: CASSLGLDEQYF; CDR3 DNA: TGTGCCAGCAGCTTAGGCCTCGACGAGCAGTACTTC
V gene: TRBV10-3; J gene: TRBJ2-2; clone size: many; D gene: NA; CDR3 protein: CAISESGFPSGANTGELFF; CDR3 DNA: TGTGCCATCAGTGAGTCGGGGTTCCCGAGCGGAGCGAACACCGGGGAGCTGTTTTTT
V gene: TRBV20-1; J gene: TRBJ2-6; clone size: once; D gene: NA; CDR3 protein: CSAPRYGANVLTF; CDR3 DNA: TGCAGTGCTCCCCGCTATGGGGCCAACGTCCTGACTTTC
V gene: TRBV7-6; J gene: TRBJ2-7; clone size: many; D gene: NA; CDR3 protein: CASSLTGSSYEQYF; CDR3 DNA: TGTGCCAGCAGCTTAACCGGGAGCTCCTACGAGCAGTACTTC
V gene: TRBV6-6; J gene: TRBJ1-2; clone size: many; D gene: TRBD1; CDR3 protein: CASRPGQGSVYGYTF; CDR3 DNA: TGTGCCAGCAGACCGGGACAGGGTTCGGTCTATGGCTACACCTTC
V gene: TRBV5-5; J gene: TRBJ2-7; clone size: NA; D gene: NA; CDR3 protein: CARRPIAGQPSYEQYF; CDR3 DNA: TGTGCCAGAAGACCCATCGCAGGACAACCTTCCTACGAGCAGTACTTC
V gene: TRBV6-6; J gene: TRBJ2-7; clone size: few; D gene: NA; CDR3 protein: CASSYSREKGYEQYF; CDR3 DNA: TGTGCCAGCAGTTACTCGAGAGAAAAGGGATACGAGCAGTACTTC
V gene: TRBV30; J gene: TRBJ2-3; clone size: NA; D gene: TRBD2; CDR3 protein: CAWSEDSGSTDTQYF; CDR3 DNA: TGTGCCTGGAGTGAGGATAGCGGGAGCACAGATACGCAGTATTTT
V gene: TRBV10-2; J gene: TRBJ2-5; clone size: many; D gene: NA; CDR3 protein: CASTLGTYTPLETQYF; CDR3 DNA: TGCGCCAGCACCCTGGGGACCTATACTCCCCTGGAGACCCAGTACTTC
V gene: TRBV10-3; J gene: TRBJ2-3; clone size: many; D gene: NA; CDR3 protein: CAISEDTSTDTQYF; CDR3 DNA: TGTGCCATCAGTGAGGATACTAGCACAGATACGCAGTATTTT
V gene: TRBV28; J gene: TRBJ2-5; clone size: NA; D gene: NA; CDR3 protein: CVSSSDNATMETQYF; CDR3 DNA: TGTGTCAGCAGTTCCGACAACGCGACGATGGAGACCCAGTACTTC
V gene: TRBV10-3; J gene: TRBJ2-2; clone size: once; D gene: NA; CDR3 protein: CATSRAETKDGELFF; CDR3 DNA: TGTGCCACTTCCCGTGCCGAGACCAAAGACGGGGAGCTGTTTTTT
V gene: TRBV5-6; J gene: TRBJ2-2; clone size: few; D gene: TRBD1; CDR3 protein: CASSFTGQGLLTLGELFF; CDR3 DNA: TGTGCCAGCAGCTTCACGGGACAGGGTCTACTGACCTTGGGGGAGCTGTTTTTT
V gene: TRBV11-2; J gene: TRBJ2-3; clone size: many; D gene: NA; CDR3 protein: CASSLEQASTDTQYF; CDR3 DNA: TGTGCCAGCAGCTTAGAACAGGCGAGCACAGATACGCAGTATTTT
V gene: TRBV12-3/TRBV12-4; J gene: TRBJ2-5; clone size: few; D gene: TRBD2; CDR3 protein: CASSESAGGYQETQYF; CDR3 DNA: TGTGCCAGCAGTGAGTCAGCGGGAGGGTACCAAGAGACCCAGTACTTC
V gene: TRBV11-2; J gene: TRBJ2-7; clone size: NA; D gene: TRBD1; CDR3 protein: CASSGDRGLHEQYF; CDR3 DNA: TGTGCCAGCAGCGGGGACAGGGGGTTGCACGAGCAGTACTTC
V gene: TRBV7-9; J gene: TRBJ1-6; clone size: NA; D gene: NA; CDR3 protein: CASSLGGARYSPLHF; CDR3 DNA: TGTGCCAGCAGCTTAGGGGGCGCGAGGTATTCACCCCTCCACTTT
V gene: TRBV11-2; J gene: TRBJ1-1; clone size: NA; D gene: NA; CDR3 protein: CASSYRDWTEAFF; CDR3 DNA: TGTGCCAGCAGTTACAGGGATTGGACTGAAGCTTTCTTT
V gene: TRBV6-2/TRBV6-3; J gene: TRBJ1-1; clone size: NA; D gene: NA; CDR3 protein: CASSYVGGTTEAFF; CDR3 DNA: TGTGCCAGCAGTTACGTTGGGGGAACCACTGAAGCTTTCTTT
V gene: TRBV6-1; J gene: TRBJ1-1; clone size: NA; D gene: NA; CDR3 protein: CASNEVARHQNTEAFF; CDR3 DNA: TGTGCCAGCAATGAAGTCGCGAGACACCAGAACACTGAAGCTTTCTTT
V gene: TRBV6-1; J gene: TRBJ2-7; clone size: NA; D gene: TRBD2; CDR3 protein: CVSMSAGVQYF; CDR3 DNA: TGTGTCAGCATGTCTGCGGGAGTTCAGTACTTC
V gene: TRBV11-2; J gene: TRBJ2-1; clone size: NA; D gene: NA; CDR3 protein: CANRLAGAYNEQFF; CDR3 DNA: TGTGCCAACAGGTTAGCAGGAGCCTACAATGAGCAGTTCTTC
V gene: TRBV28; J gene: TRBJ1-2; clone size: few; D gene: TRBD1; CDR3 protein: CASTLTTGGVNGYTF; CDR3 DNA: TGTGCCAGCACGCTTACGACAGGGGGCGTGAATGGCTACACCTTC
V gene: TRBV7-9; J gene: TRBJ1-5; clone size: NA; D gene: NA; CDR3 protein: CASSSEGEGQPQHF; CDR3 DNA: TGTGCCAGCAGCTCGGAGGGGGAGGGACAGCCCCAGCATTTT
V gene: TRBV11-2; J gene: TRBJ1-1; clone size: NA; D gene: NA; CDR3 protein: CVSSLVWETEAFF; CDR3 DNA: TGTGTCAGCAGCTTAGTATGGGAGACTGAAGCTTTCTTT
V gene: TRBV4-1; J gene: TRBJ2-7; clone size: NA; D gene: TRBD2; CDR3 protein: CISSPPGLALSYEQYF; CDR3 DNA: TGCATCAGCAGCCCGCCTGGACTAGCCCTCTCCTACGAGCAGTACTTC
V gene: TRBV4-2; J gene: TRBJ1-1; clone size: NA; D gene: NA; CDR3 protein: CASSRSAGGDTEAPF; CDR3 DNA: TGTGCCAGCAGCCGGTCTGCGGGGGGGGACACTGAAGCTCCCTTT
V gene: TRBV6-1; J gene: TRBJ1-1; clone size: NA; D gene: NA; CDR3 protein: CASITTELNTEAFF; CDR3 DNA: TGTGCCAGCATTACGACAGAATTGAACACTGAAGCTTTCTTT
V gene: TRBV6-5; J gene: TRBJ2-7; clone size: NA; D gene: TRBD1; CDR3 protein: CASSLSGQSYEQYF; CDR3 DNA: TGTGCCAGCAGTTTATCGGGACAGAGCTACGAGCAGTACTTC
V gene: TRBV11-2; J gene: TRBJ2-5; clone size: once; D gene: NA; CDR3 protein: CASSIETRPRETQYF; CDR3 DNA: TGTGCCAGCAGCATCGAGACCCGACCTCGGGAAACCCAGTACTTC
V gene: TRBV11-2; J gene: TRBJ2-2; clone size: NA; D gene: NA; CDR3 protein: CASSLEWTSGEPFF; CDR3 DNA: TGCGCCAGCAGCTTAGAGTGGACGTCCGGGGAGCCGTTTTTT
V gene: TRBV20-1; J gene: TRBJ1-5; clone size: NA; D gene: NA; CDR3 protein: CSAGLSNQPQHF; CDR3 DNA: TGCAGTGCCGGACTCAGCAATCAGCCCCAGCATTTT
V gene: TRBV29-1; J gene: TRBJ2-1; clone size: many; D gene: NA; CDR3 protein: CSVVANDNEQFF; CDR3 DNA: TGCAGCGTTGTGGCGAACGACAATGAGCAGTTCTTC
V gene: TRBV5-6; J gene: TRBJ2-7; clone size: NA; D gene: NA; CDR3 protein: CASSFWGNEQYF; CDR3 DNA: TGTGCCAGCAGCTTTTGGGGGAATGAGCAGTACTTC
V gene: TRBV6-1; J gene: TRBJ1-2; clone size: many; D gene: TRBD1; CDR3 protein: CASSGQGGRYGYTF; CDR3 DNA: TGTGCCAGCAGTGGACAGGGTGGGCGATATGGCTACACCTTC
V gene: TRBV11-2; J gene: TRBJ1-4; clone size: once; D gene: TRBD1; CDR3 protein: CTSSLRTGAVRLFF; CDR3 DNA: TGTACCAGCAGTTTAAGAACAGGGGCAGTAAGACTGTTTTTT
V gene: TRBV11-2; J gene: TRBJ1-2; clone size: once; D gene: TRBD1; CDR3 protein: CASRNAWDRNFGYTF; CDR3 DNA: TGTGCCAGTAGAAACGCCTGGGACAGGAACTTCGGCTACACCTTC